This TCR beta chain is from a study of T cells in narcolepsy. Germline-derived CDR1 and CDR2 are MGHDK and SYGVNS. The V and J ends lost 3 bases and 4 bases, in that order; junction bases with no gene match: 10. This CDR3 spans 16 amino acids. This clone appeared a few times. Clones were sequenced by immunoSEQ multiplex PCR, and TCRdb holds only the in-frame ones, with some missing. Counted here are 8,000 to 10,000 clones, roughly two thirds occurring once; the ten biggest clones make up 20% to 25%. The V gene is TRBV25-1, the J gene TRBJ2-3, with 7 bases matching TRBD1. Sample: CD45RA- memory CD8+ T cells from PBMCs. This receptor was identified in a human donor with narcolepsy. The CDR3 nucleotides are TGTGCCAGCAGTGACTTTTCGACAGGGTCTGCAGATACGCAGTATTTT. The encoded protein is CASSDFSTGSADTQYF.